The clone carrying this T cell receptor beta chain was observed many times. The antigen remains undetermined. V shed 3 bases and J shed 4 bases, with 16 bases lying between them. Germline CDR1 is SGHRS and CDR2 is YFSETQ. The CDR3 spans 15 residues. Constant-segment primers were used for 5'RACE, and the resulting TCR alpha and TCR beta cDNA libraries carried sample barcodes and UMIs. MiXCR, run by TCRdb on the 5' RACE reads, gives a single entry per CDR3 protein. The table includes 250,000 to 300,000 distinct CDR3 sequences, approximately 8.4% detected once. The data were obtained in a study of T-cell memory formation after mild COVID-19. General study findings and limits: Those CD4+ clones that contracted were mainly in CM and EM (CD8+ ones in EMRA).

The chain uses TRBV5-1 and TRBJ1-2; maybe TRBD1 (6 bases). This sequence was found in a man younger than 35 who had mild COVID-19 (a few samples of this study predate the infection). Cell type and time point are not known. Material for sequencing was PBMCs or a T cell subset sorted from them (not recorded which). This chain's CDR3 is CASSSSGQLSYGYTF. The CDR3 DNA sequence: TGCGCCAGCAGCTCCTCCGGACAGCTAAGCTATGGCTACACCTTC.